The T cell receptor (beta chain) under discussion was sequenced for a study of blood T cell repertoires in COVID-19. Original processing notes: For nucleated cells, counts were estimated from reference gene primer amplification. Assay used: immunoSEQ multiplex PCR; TCRdb lists only in-frame clones, some missing. The D gene and trimming were derived from the DNA, and the V and J assignments and clone size from that table. The sample has tens of thousands of clones; 75% to 95% are singletons. The material sequenced was peripheral blood. The sequence derives from a man aged 55 to 69 with acute or convalescent COVID-19.

The CDR3 loop reads CASSVGGRGRGYTF. As DNA, the CDR3 is TGTGCCAGCAGCGTAGGGGGGCGAGGGCGTGGCTACACCTTC. The chain is built from TRBV9 and TRBJ1-2; D is perhaps TRBD1 (6 bases). The CDR3 has 14 residues. Germline V CDR1 and CDR2: SGDLS, YYNGEE. The V end lost 0 bases, the J end lost 7 bases, and 13 bases lay between the germline ends.